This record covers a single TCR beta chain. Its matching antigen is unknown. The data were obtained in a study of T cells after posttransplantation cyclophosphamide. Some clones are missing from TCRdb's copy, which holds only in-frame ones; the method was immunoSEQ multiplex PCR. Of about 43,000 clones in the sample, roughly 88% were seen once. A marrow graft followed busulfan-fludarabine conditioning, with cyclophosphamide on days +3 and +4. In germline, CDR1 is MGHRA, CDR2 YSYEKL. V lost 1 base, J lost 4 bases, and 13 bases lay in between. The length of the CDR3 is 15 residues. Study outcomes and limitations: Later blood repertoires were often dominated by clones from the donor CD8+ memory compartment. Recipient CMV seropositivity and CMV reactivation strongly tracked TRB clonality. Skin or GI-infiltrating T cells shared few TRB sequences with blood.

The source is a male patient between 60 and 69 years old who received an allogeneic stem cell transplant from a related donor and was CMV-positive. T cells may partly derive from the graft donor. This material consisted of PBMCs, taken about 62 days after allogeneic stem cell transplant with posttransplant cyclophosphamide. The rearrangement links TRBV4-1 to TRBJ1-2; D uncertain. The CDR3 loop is CASSQVPDSGYGYTF. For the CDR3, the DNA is TGCGCCAGCAGCCAAGTTCCGGACTCAGGCTATGGCTACACCTTC.